This T cell receptor beta chain derives from a study of blood T cell repertoires in COVID-19. Study background: The United States, Italy and Spain supplied acute and convalescent COVID-19 samples. The cDNA or gDNA used as material had been derived from T cells, B-cell-depleted T cells, or PBMCs.

As handled by the study authors: The assay estimated nucleated cells by amplifying reference gene primers. Sequenced by immunoSEQ multiplex PCR; TCRdb stores in-frame clones only, minus some. That table furnishes V, J and clone size, whereas the DNA furnished D and trimming. This table has some 46,000 clones, 87% appearing once. The CDR3 extends over 13 amino acids. The junction had 3 bases not matched to a gene; V was cut back by 5 bases and J by 5 bases. Germline-derived CDR1 and CDR2 are SGHRS and YFSETQ. The source of this sequence is a man in his sixties with active COVID-19. The rearrangement joins TRBV5-1 to TRBJ2-5; 10 bases agree with TRBD1. What was sequenced was peripheral blood. The CDR3 DNA sequence: TGCGCCAGCAGGACAGGGGGCGCTGAGACCCAGTACTTC. Protein sequence: CASRTGGAETQYF.